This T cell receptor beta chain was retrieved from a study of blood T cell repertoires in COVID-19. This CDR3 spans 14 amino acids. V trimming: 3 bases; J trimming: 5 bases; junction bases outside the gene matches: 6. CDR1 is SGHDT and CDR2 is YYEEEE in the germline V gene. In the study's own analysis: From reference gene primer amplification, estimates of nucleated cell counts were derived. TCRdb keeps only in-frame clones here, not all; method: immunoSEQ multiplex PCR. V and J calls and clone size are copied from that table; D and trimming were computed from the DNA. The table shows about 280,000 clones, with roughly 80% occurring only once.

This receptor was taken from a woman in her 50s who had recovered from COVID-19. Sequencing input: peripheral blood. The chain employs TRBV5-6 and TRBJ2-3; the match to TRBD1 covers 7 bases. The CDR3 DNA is TGTGCCAGCAGCTCTACAGGGGCTGGAGATACGCAGTATTTT. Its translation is CASSSTGAGDTQYF.